This is a list of T cell receptor beta chains from one sample in a study of shared clonotypes between healthy human individuals. Assay: immunoSEQ multiplex PCR; the TCRdb copy retains only in-frame clones and omits some. The table records over 2 million clones, roughly 95% of them present only once. The sequenced material came from naive CD4+ T cells sorted from blood. The receptors derive from a man aged 18-30 years in good health. CDR3s include the opening cysteine and the closing phenylalanine or tryptophan. A D gene is named only where the DNA matches it firmly. The size entry is marked missing in some rows and otherwise reads once, few, many or a size class.

v_gene: TRBV25-1
abundance: .
d_gene: TRBD1
j_gene: TRBJ1-2
CDR3aa: CASSAAGTGNRYTF
CDR3nt: TGTGCCAGCAGTGCTGCCGGGACAGGGAACCGCTACACCTTC

v_gene: TRBV29-1
abundance: .
d_gene: .
j_gene: TRBJ1-1
CDR3aa: CSGGGGNWNTEAFF
CDR3nt: TGCAGCGGAGGGGGTGGAAATTGGAACACTGAAGCTTTCTTT

v_gene: TRBV11-3
abundance: .
d_gene: .
j_gene: TRBJ2-1
CDR3aa: CASSLRGSAYNEQFF
CDR3nt: TGTGCCAGCAGTTTGAGGGGGTCGGCCTACAATGAGCAGTTCTTC

v_gene: TRBV5-4
abundance: few
d_gene: .
j_gene: TRBJ1-4
CDR3aa: CASSPGEGTVNEKLFF
CDR3nt: TGTGCCAGCAGCCCCGGTGAGGGAACTGTTAATGAAAAACTGTTTTTT

v_gene: TRBV11-2
abundance: .
d_gene: .
j_gene: TRBJ2-3
CDR3aa: CASSLTGYSTDTQYF
CDR3nt: TGTGCCAGCAGCCTTACAGGGTATTCCACAGATACGCAGTATTTT

v_gene: TRBV7-2
abundance: .
d_gene: TRBD1
j_gene: TRBJ1-1
CDR3aa: CASSLFQGGTEAFF
CDR3nt: TGTGCCAGCAGCTTATTCCAGGGGGGCACTGAAGCTTTCTTT

v_gene: TRBV4-1
abundance: .
d_gene: TRBD2
j_gene: TRBJ2-7
CDR3aa: CASSQDQLLAGVYEQYF
CDR3nt: TGCGCCAGCAGCCAAGATCAGTTGCTAGCGGGAGTTTACGAGCAGTACTTC

v_gene: TRBV6-1
abundance: .
d_gene: .
j_gene: TRBJ1-1
CDR3aa: CASSEGQLNTEAFF
CDR3nt: TGTGCCAGCAGTGAAGGACAGCTAAACACTGAAGCTTTCTTT

v_gene: TRBV2
abundance: .
d_gene: TRBD2
j_gene: TRBJ2-5
CDR3aa: CASRGLAETQYF
CDR3nt: TGTGCCAGCCGAGGACTAGCGGAGACCCAGTACTTC

v_gene: TRBV29-1
abundance: .
d_gene: TRBD1
j_gene: TRBJ1-2
CDR3aa: CSVGTGGGYTF
CDR3nt: TGCAGCGTTGGGACAGGCGGAGGCTACACCTTC

v_gene: TRBV30
abundance: .
d_gene: .
j_gene: TRBJ1-1
CDR3aa: CAWSGENTEAFF
CDR3nt: TGTGCCTGGAGTGGAGAGAACACTGAAGCTTTCTTT

v_gene: TRBV9
abundance: .
d_gene: TRBD2
j_gene: TRBJ2-5
CDR3aa: CASSVEGGWRETQYF
CDR3nt: TGTGCCAGCAGCGTAGAGGGAGGGTGGAGAGAGACCCAGTACTTC

v_gene: TRBV6-5
abundance: once
d_gene: .
j_gene: TRBJ1-1
CDR3aa: CASSYSGGPMNTEAFF
CDR3nt: TGTGCCAGCAGTTACTCCGGGGGACCCATGAACACTGAAGCTTTCTTT

v_gene: TRBV14
abundance: .
d_gene: .
j_gene: TRBJ2-7
CDR3aa: CASSQEGTTSHYEQYF
CDR3nt: TGTGCCAGCAGCCAAGAAGGGACCACCAGCCACTACGAGCAGTACTTC

v_gene: TRBV10-3
abundance: .
d_gene: TRBD1
j_gene: TRBJ1-6
CDR3aa: CAISGGDPGGLLNSPLHF
CDR3nt: TGTGCCATCAGTGGGGGGGACCCAGGGGGCCTCCTAAATTCACCCCTCCACTTT

v_gene: TRBV28
abundance: .
d_gene: TRBD2
j_gene: TRBJ2-5
CDR3aa: CASNVQGGETQYF
CDR3nt: TGTGCCAGCAACGTGCAGGGAGGGGAGACCCAGTACTTC

v_gene: TRBV5-1
abundance: .
d_gene: TRBD1
j_gene: TRBJ2-5
CDR3aa: CASSPERGTDRETQYF
CDR3nt: TGCGCCAGCAGCCCGGAGAGGGGGACAGATCGGGAGACCCAGTACTTC

v_gene: TRBV28
abundance: .
d_gene: .
j_gene: TRBJ1-2
CDR3aa: CASSLGVVNYGYTF
CDR3nt: TGTGCCAGCAGTTTGGGGGTAGTCAACTATGGCTACACCTTC

v_gene: TRBV19
abundance: .
d_gene: TRBD1
j_gene: TRBJ2-1
CDR3aa: CASSIETGNNEQFF
CDR3nt: TGTGCCAGTAGTATAGAGACAGGGAACAATGAGCAGTTCTTC

v_gene: TRBV4-3
abundance: once
d_gene: .
j_gene: TRBJ2-1
CDR3aa: CASSQVYGMWNEQFF
CDR3nt: TGCGCCAGCAGCCAAGTATATGGTATGTGGAATGAGCAGTTCTTC

v_gene: TRBV10-3
abundance: once
d_gene: .
j_gene: TRBJ2-7
CDR3aa: CAIWGSYEQYF
CDR3nt: TGTGCCATCTGGGGTTCTTACGAGCAGTACTTC

v_gene: TRBV29-1
abundance: .
d_gene: .
j_gene: TRBJ2-7
CDR3aa: CSARQGIQGEQYF
CDR3nt: TGCAGCGCCCGTCAGGGGATTCAGGGAGAGCAGTACTTC

v_gene: TRBV30
abundance: .
d_gene: .
j_gene: TRBJ1-1
CDR3aa: CALRPGVNTEAFF
CDR3nt: TGTGCCCTAAGGCCGGGTGTGAACACTGAAGCTTTCTTT

v_gene: TRBV11-3
abundance: .
d_gene: TRBD1
j_gene: TRBJ2-5
CDR3aa: CASSNDRGETQYF
CDR3nt: TGTGCCAGCAGCAATGACAGGGGAGAGACCCAGTACTTC

v_gene: TRBV4-1
abundance: .
d_gene: TRBD1
j_gene: TRBJ1-6
CDR3aa: CASSQVGTATNSPLHF
CDR3nt: TGCGCCAGCAGCCAAGTGGGGACAGCAACAAATTCACCCCTCCACTTT

v_gene: TRBV2
abundance: .
d_gene: TRBD2
j_gene: TRBJ2-1
CDR3aa: CASLAGPLRHEQFF
CDR3nt: TGTGCCAGCCTAGCGGGCCCGCTGAGGCATGAGCAGTTCTTC